The TCR beta chain under discussion was sequenced for a study of technical replicates of blood from a few donors. This CDR3 comprises 11 residues. From germline, CDR1 is GTSNPN and CDR2 SVGIG (reference sequence). V shed 3 bases and J shed 5 bases, with 7 bases lying between them. In this sample, this clone turned up a few times. The table came from immunoSEQ multiplex PCR; TCRdb's copy has only in-frame clones and leaves some out. The repertoire holds 65,000 to 75,000 clones, 86% seen once, with around 5.1% in the top ten. The sample consisted of PBMCs. This clonotype was sampled from a human donor in good health. Some clones in this sample may be carry-over from other donors' samples. The genes are TRBV30 and TRBJ1-1; D is perhaps TRBD1 (5 bases). The CDR3 protein is CAWRPGTEAFF. CDR3 in DNA: TGTGCCTGGAGACCAGGGACTGAAGCTTTCTTT.